This T cell receptor beta chain was obtained from a study of blood T cell repertoires in COVID-19. Study at large: Donors in the United States, Italy and Spain gave samples during acute or convalescent COVID-19.

Original data processing: Estimation of nucleated cell counts relied on the amplification of reference gene primers. The data were produced by immunoSEQ multiplex PCR, yet TCRdb's version contains in-frame clones alone and is incomplete. V and J calls and clone size are those listed in that table; D and trimming were worked out from the DNA. The sample lists roughly 150,000 clones, approximately 80% seen once, with approximately 10% in the top ten. CDR1 is MGHDK and CDR2 is SYGVNS in the germline V gene. CDR3 length: 15 amino acids. J lost 3 bases, V lost 2 bases, and 4 bases had no gene match. The sample taken for sequencing was peripheral blood. This chain uses TRBV25-1 with TRBJ2-5; 9 nucleotides agree with TRBD1. This clonotype originated in a woman between 50 and 59 years old with acute or convalescent COVID-19. CDR3 nucleotide sequence: TGTGCCAGCAGTGAAGGACAGGGGTGGGAAGAGACCCAGTACTTC. Its protein is CASSEGQGWEETQYF.